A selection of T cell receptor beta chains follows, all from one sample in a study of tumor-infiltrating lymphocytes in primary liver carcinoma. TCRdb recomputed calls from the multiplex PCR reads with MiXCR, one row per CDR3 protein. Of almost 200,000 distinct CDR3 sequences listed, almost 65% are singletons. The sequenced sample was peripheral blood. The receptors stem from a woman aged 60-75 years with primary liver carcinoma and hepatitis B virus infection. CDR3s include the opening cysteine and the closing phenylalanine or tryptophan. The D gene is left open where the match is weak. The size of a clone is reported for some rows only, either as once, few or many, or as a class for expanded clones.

cdr3_nt: TGTGCCTGGAGTACACAGTCTAATGAAAAACTGTTTTTT; cdr3_aa: CAWSTQSNEKLFF; v_call: TRBV30; j_call: TRBJ1-4; clone_size: NA; d_call: NA
cdr3_nt: TGTGCCAGCTCCCTTGGGTACCTTGGGCGTTGGGGGGAACCTGGGGCCAACGTCCTGACTTTC; cdr3_aa: CASSLGYLGRWGEPGANVLTF; v_call: TRBV28; j_call: TRBJ2-6; clone_size: few; d_call: NA
cdr3_nt: TGCGCCAGCAGCTTGGTTTGGCGCAGGGTGGTTGTACACATTCAGTACTTC; cdr3_aa: CASSLVWRRVVVHIQYF; v_call: TRBV5-1; j_call: TRBJ2-4; clone_size: few; d_call: NA
cdr3_nt: TGTGCCAGCAGTCCGAGGACAGGGCACGAGCAGTACTTC; cdr3_aa: CASSPRTGHEQYF; v_call: TRBV27; j_call: TRBJ2-7; clone_size: NA; d_call: TRBD1
cdr3_nt: TGTGCCGGCAGCACAACTAGAAATAGCAGTGAGCAGTTCTTC; cdr3_aa: CAGSTTRNSSEQFF; v_call: TRBV6-2/TRBV6-3; j_call: TRBJ2-1; clone_size: once; d_call: NA
cdr3_nt: TGTGCCAGCAGTGAAATTCGGCTAGCGAGGAATGAGCAGTTCTTC; cdr3_aa: CASSEIRLARNEQFF; v_call: TRBV2; j_call: TRBJ2-1; clone_size: NA; d_call: NA
cdr3_nt: TGTGCCAGCAGGGCGCGAGAGACACAAGAGACCCAGTACTTC; cdr3_aa: CASRARETQETQYF; v_call: TRBV11-2; j_call: TRBJ2-5; clone_size: NA; d_call: NA
cdr3_nt: TGTGCCAGCAGCTTTTCATTAAACGCCGGGGAGCTGTTTTTT; cdr3_aa: CASSFSLNAGELFF; v_call: TRBV11-2; j_call: TRBJ2-2; clone_size: NA; d_call: NA
cdr3_nt: TGTGCCAGCAGGGGGGGAGGCAATCAGTCCCAGCATTTT; cdr3_aa: CASRGGGNQSQHF; v_call: TRBV12-3/TRBV12-4; j_call: TRBJ1-5; clone_size: NA; d_call: NA
cdr3_nt: TGTGCCAGCAGCTTAGACTCCGCCCGGGGGCACTTC; cdr3_aa: CASSLDSARGHF; v_call: TRBV5-8; j_call: TRBJ2-7; clone_size: NA; d_call: NA
cdr3_nt: TGTGCCAGCAGCCCTAGGACAGGGGGCTTCTATGGCTACACCTTC; cdr3_aa: CASSPRTGGFYGYTF; v_call: TRBV5-8; j_call: TRBJ1-2; clone_size: NA; d_call: TRBD1
cdr3_nt: TGTGCTAGTGGTTTACCCGGGAAGCCGTTCGGGGAGCTGTTTTTT; cdr3_aa: CASGLPGKPFGELFF; v_call: TRBV12-5; j_call: TRBJ2-2; clone_size: many; d_call: NA
cdr3_nt: TGCGCCACCAGCCCCGCGTACCCAGGGAAGACCTATGGCTACACCTTC; cdr3_aa: CATSPAYPGKTYGYTF; v_call: TRBV5-1; j_call: TRBJ1-2; clone_size: NA; d_call: NA
cdr3_nt: TGCGCCTGCAGTTACTGGGGCCCCTCCTACGAGCAGTACTTC; cdr3_aa: CACSYWGPSYEQYF; v_call: TRBV6-5; j_call: TRBJ2-7; clone_size: NA; d_call: NA
cdr3_nt: TGTGCCAGCAGCTTCGCTAGCGGGAGCTCCTACAATGAGCAGTTCTTC; cdr3_aa: CASSFASGSSYNEQFF; v_call: TRBV11-1; j_call: TRBJ2-1; clone_size: many; d_call: TRBD2
cdr3_nt: TGTGCCAACAGCCCCCGGACAGCGAACACTGAAGCTTTCTTT; cdr3_aa: CANSPRTANTEAFF; v_call: TRBV7-9; j_call: TRBJ1-1; clone_size: NA; d_call: NA
cdr3_nt: TGTGCCAGCAGTGCGGACAGGGTATCGATCGGCGGCTACACCTTC; cdr3_aa: CASSADRVSIGGYTF; v_call: TRBV6-1; j_call: TRBJ1-2; clone_size: many; d_call: TRBD1
cdr3_nt: TGTGCCAGCAGCTCACAAGGACAGGGGATAAGTGAAAGACTGTTTTTT; cdr3_aa: CASSSQGQGISERLFF; v_call: TRBV6-6; j_call: TRBJ1-4; clone_size: NA; d_call: TRBD1
cdr3_nt: TGCACCAGCAGCTTGGGGTCCGGGCGCTGGGGCGATCAGCCCCAGCATTTT; cdr3_aa: CTSSLGSGRWGDQPQHF; v_call: TRBV5-1; j_call: TRBJ1-5; clone_size: NA; d_call: NA
cdr3_nt: TGTGTTAGCAGTCTTCAGGGACCAGATACGCAGTATTTT; cdr3_aa: CVSSLQGPDTQYF; v_call: TRBV28; j_call: TRBJ2-3; clone_size: NA; d_call: NA
cdr3_nt: TGCGCCAGTTGCGGCAACCCGAACACTGAAGCTTTCTTT; cdr3_aa: CASCGNPNTEAFF; v_call: TRBV5-1; j_call: TRBJ1-1; clone_size: few; d_call: NA
cdr3_nt: TGTGCCAGCAGTTTACACCGGAGGGATTCGACTGAAGCTTTCTTT; cdr3_aa: CASSLHRRDSTEAFF; v_call: TRBV28; j_call: TRBJ1-1; clone_size: NA; d_call: NA
cdr3_nt: TGTGCCAGCAGCCATTCGGTTTTGGATCAGCCCCAGCATTTT; cdr3_aa: CASSHSVLDQPQHF; v_call: TRBV11-2; j_call: TRBJ1-5; clone_size: medium-sized; d_call: NA
cdr3_nt: TGCGCCGGCAGCTTACTAGCGGGAGTATGCAATGAGCAGTTCTTC; cdr3_aa: CAGSLLAGVCNEQFF; v_call: TRBV5-1; j_call: TRBJ2-1; clone_size: NA; d_call: TRBD2
cdr3_nt: TGTGCCAGTAGCTTAACGAACTATGCGGGACTGCACACGGATACGCAGCATTTT; cdr3_aa: CASSLTNYAGLHTDTQHF; v_call: TRBV11-2; j_call: TRBJ1-5; clone_size: NA; d_call: NA
cdr3_nt: TGCGCCAGCAGCTACCGCCCAGGTAGCGGGAGTAACGATCAGTACTTC; cdr3_aa: CASSYRPGSGSNDQYF; v_call: TRBV5-1; j_call: TRBJ2-7; clone_size: NA; d_call: TRBD2
cdr3_nt: TGTGCCAGCAGCGGTCCGGGCCTTGAAGCTTTCTTT; cdr3_aa: CASSGPGLEAFF; v_call: TRBV11-2; j_call: TRBJ1-1; clone_size: many; d_call: NA
cdr3_nt: TGTGCCAGCAGCTTAAGGGCGGGAGAGCTAGCAGATACGCAGTATTTT; cdr3_aa: CASSLRAGELADTQYF; v_call: TRBV7-3; j_call: TRBJ2-3; clone_size: many; d_call: TRBD2